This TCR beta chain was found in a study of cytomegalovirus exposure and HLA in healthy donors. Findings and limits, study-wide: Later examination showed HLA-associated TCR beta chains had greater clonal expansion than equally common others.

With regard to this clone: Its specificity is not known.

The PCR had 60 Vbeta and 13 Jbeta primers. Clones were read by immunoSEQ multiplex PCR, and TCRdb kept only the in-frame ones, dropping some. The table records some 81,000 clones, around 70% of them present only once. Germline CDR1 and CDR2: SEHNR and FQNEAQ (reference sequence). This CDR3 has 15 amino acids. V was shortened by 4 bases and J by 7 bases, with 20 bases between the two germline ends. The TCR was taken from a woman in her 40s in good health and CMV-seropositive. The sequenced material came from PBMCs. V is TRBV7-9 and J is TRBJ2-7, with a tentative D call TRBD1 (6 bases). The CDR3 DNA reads TGTGCCAGCAGCTCAAGTCACGGGGCCAGGGGAGAGCAGTACTTC. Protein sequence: CASSSSHGARGEQYF.